Below, one TCR beta chain is given with its context. Its specificity is unknown. Clones were sequenced by immunoSEQ multiplex PCR, and TCRdb holds only the in-frame ones, with some missing. The sample records over 700,000 clones, over 55% being singletons. The data were obtained in a study of shared clonotypes between healthy human individuals. Study overall: Per-donor plates numbered three CD4 naive, three CD4 memory, two CD8 naive and one CD8 memory. Notes on the study in general: Limited genetic and exposure-history diversity came from having few donors. A handful of donors had about 5% of their naive CD4 clonotypes in common.

Partitioning of CD4+ cells yielded a CD45RA+ naive subset and a CD45RA-negative memory subset. Per the germline V gene, CDR1 is SEHNR and CDR2 is FQNEAQ (reference sequence). This CDR3 is 14 amino acids long. Trimming left V 5 bases short and J 8 bases short, with 13 bases between. The TCR originated in a woman aged 25 to 45 in good health. The chain recombines TRBV7-9 with TRBJ1-6; D is perhaps TRBD1 (5 bases). The source material was memory CD4+ T cells sorted from blood. Stated subset: CD45RA-negative fraction. The CDR3 coding sequence is TGTGCCAGCAGCATCCGGGACGTCGATTCACCCCTCCACTTT. Amino acids: CASSIRDVDSPLHF.